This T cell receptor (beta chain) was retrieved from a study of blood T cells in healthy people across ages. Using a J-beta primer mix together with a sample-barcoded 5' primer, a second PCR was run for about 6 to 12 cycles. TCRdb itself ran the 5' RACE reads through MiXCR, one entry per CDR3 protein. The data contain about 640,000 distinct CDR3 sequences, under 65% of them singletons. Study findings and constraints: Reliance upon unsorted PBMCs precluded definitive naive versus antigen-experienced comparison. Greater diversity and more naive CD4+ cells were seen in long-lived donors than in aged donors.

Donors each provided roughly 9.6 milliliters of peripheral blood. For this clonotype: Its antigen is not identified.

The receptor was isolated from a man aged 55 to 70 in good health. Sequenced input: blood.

In DNA, the CDR3 is TGTGCCAGCAGCTCCCATAGCGGGACAGAGACCCAGTACTTC. As protein: CASSSHSGTETQYF. The chain is built from TRBV7-7 and TRBJ2-7, with 8 bases fitting TRBD2. The DNA end is more similar to TRBJ2-5, so the J call may be wrong. The CDR3 consists of 14 residues. The germline V gene encodes CDR1 SSHAT and CDR2 FNYEAQ (reference sequence).